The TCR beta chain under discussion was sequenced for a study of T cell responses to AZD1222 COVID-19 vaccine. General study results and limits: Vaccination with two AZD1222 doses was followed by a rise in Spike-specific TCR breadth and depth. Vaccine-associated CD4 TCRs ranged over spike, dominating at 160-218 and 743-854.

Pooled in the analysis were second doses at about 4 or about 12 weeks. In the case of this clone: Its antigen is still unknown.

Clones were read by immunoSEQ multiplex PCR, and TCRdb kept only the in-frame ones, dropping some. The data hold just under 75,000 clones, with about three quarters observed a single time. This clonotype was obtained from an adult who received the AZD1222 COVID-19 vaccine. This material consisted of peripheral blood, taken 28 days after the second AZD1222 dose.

CDR3 coding DNA: TGTGCCAGCAGTTACTCCGGGAGTCGCAATGAGCAGTTCTTC. This sequence encodes CASSYSGSRNEQFF. The chain joins TRBV6-5 to TRBJ2-1; possibly TRBD2 for D (6 bases). The length of the CDR3 is 14 residues. CDR1 is MNHEY, CDR2 SVGAGI, per germline. Trimming pared 0 bases from V and 6 bases from J, leaving 9 bases between.